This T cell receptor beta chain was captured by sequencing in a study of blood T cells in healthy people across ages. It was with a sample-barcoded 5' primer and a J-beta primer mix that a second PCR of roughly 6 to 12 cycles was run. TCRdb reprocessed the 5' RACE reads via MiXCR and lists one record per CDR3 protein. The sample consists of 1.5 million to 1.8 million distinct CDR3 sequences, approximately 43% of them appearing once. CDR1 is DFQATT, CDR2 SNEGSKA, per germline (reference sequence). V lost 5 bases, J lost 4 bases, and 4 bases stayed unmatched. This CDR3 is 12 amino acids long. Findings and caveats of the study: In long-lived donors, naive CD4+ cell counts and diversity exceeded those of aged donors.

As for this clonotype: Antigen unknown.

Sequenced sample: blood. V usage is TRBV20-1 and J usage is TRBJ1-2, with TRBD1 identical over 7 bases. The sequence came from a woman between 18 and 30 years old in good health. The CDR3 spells CSAGTVGYGYTF. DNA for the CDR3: TGCAGTGCTGGGACAGTGGGCTATGGCTACACCTTC.